Shown below are 19 T cell receptor beta chains from a single sample sequenced in a study of cytomegalovirus exposure and HLA in healthy donors. TCRdb keeps only in-frame clones here, not all; method: immunoSEQ multiplex PCR. In the table there are hundreds of thousands of clones, about nine tenths of which are singletons. Specimen: PBMCs. The receptors shown here come from a woman aged 18-29 years in good health and CMV-seronegative.

This chain connects TRBV28 to TRBJ2-3, with D perhaps matching TRBD2 (5 bases). Trimming took 6 bases from V and 2 from J, leaving 21 bases between them. From germline, CDR1 is MDHEN and CDR2 SYDVKM. CDR3 length: 17 amino acids. The CDR3 DNA is TGTGCCAGCAGCTGGACCGAGCGGAGAGGATCCACAGATACGCAGTATTTT. It encodes CASSWTERRGSTDTQYF.

The V and J genes are TRBV4-1 and TRBJ1-1, with D possibly TRBD1 on 6 matching bases. The CDR3 is 14 residues long. Germline-derived CDR1 and CDR2 are MGHRA and YSYEKL. V lost 3 bases and J lost 5, with 13 bases in between. The CDR3 sequence: CASSHIAGTTEAFF. The CDR3 bases are TGCGCCAGCAGCCACATAGCCGGGACAACTGAAGCTTTCTTT.

Points on this clone: A much larger clone sits a single nucleotide away, making a read error possible. The same CDR3 is also encoded by other DNA sequences in this sample. This sequence joins TRBV5-1 and TRBJ2-1; 10 bases match TRBD2. Germline lookup yields CDR1 SGHRS and CDR2 YFSETQ. The CDR3 runs to 16 residues. J lost 0 bases, V lost 4 bases, and 4 bases had no gene match. The CDR3: CASSPGLASSYNEQFF. In DNA, the CDR3 is TGCGCCAGCAGCCCGGGACTAGCGAGCTCCTACAATGAGCAGTTCTTC.

In this sample, this clone turned up once. The V call is TRBV11-2, the J call TRBJ1-2, with D maybe TRBD1 (6 bases). The CDR3 contains 13 residues. With 3 bases removed from V and 4 bases from J, the gap between germline ends came to 9 bases. Germline V gene lookup returns CDR1 SGHAT and CDR2 FQNNGV. The CDR3 sequence is CASSLAGVYGYTF. The CDR3 DNA reads TGTGCCAGCAGCTTGGCAGGGGTCTATGGCTACACCTTC.

J is TRBJ2-3 and V is TRBV4-1; 8 bases are shared with TRBD1. From germline, CDR1 is MGHRA and CDR2 YSYEKL. The CDR3 extends over 15 amino acids. V was pared by 4 bases and J by 4 bases, with 7 bases of the junction left unmatched. This CDR3 is CASSPLGQGADTQYF. CDR3 coding DNA: TGCGCCAGCAGCCCCCTCGGACAGGGCGCAGATACGCAGTATTTT.

The CDR3 loop is CASSLGGQGIYGYTF. CDR3 nucleotide sequence: TGCGCCAGCAGCTTGGGGGGACAGGGCATCTATGGCTACACCTTC. The chain couples TRBV5-1 to TRBJ1-2, with 9 bases that match TRBD1. This CDR3 region has 15 residues. V shed 0 bases and J 4 bases; nucleotides not matched to a gene: 4. CDR1 SGHRS and CDR2 YFSETQ come from the germline V gene.

This clone appeared a single time. The chain couples TRBV30 to TRBJ2-3; the match to TRBD2 covers 13 bases. CDR1 GTSNPN and CDR2 SVGIG come from the germline V gene (reference sequence). This CDR3 has 19 amino acids. The trim removed 5 bases at V and 2 bases at J, leaving 16 bases unmatched. DNA for the CDR3: TGTGCCTGGGCCCCGGGGACTAGCGGGAAAAAGAGGAACACAGATACGCAGTATTTT. It translates to CAWAPGTSGKKRNTDTQYF.

The chain couples TRBV25-1 to TRBJ1-4; D not resolved. V lost 3 bases and J 10 bases, leaving 24 bases between the germline ends. Germline CDR1 reads MGHDK; CDR2 reads SYGVNS. This CDR3 spans 17 amino acids. The CDR3 spells CASSDAGPGESFGKLFF. CDR3 in DNA: TGTGCCAGCAGTGATGCGGGTCCGGGAGAAAGTTTTGGAAAACTGTTTTTT.

This clone was found once. V is TRBV4-1 and J is TRBJ1-1; D is perhaps TRBD1 (5 bases). The germline gives CDR1 MGHRA, CDR2 YSYEKL. V lost 4 bases to trimming and J lost 4 bases, with 10 bases between them. This CDR3 region has 13 residues. The CDR3 here is CASSRDRPTEAFF. The DNA for the CDR3 is TGCGCCAGCAGCCGCGACAGACCCACTGAAGCTTTCTTT.

This rearrangement joins TRBV13 to TRBJ2-7; possible D gene TRBD1, 6 bases. CDR3 length: 13 residues. Trimming removed 0 bases from V and 3 bases from J, with 6 bases in between. Germline CDR1 reads PRHDT; CDR2 reads FYEKMQ (reference sequence). CDR3 in amino acids: CASSLGTGYEQYF. CDR3 coding DNA: TGTGCCAGCAGCTTAGGGACAGGCTACGAGCAGTACTTC.

The chain carries TRBV13 and TRBJ1-1; a weak D match, TRBD1 (6 bases). Trimming shortened V by 2 bases and J by 4 bases, and 17 bases separated the two germline ends. In germline, CDR1 is PRHDT, CDR2 FYEKMQ (reference sequence). The length of the CDR3 is 16 residues. CDR3 sequence: CASSLSGGEGGTEAFF. In nucleotides, the CDR3 is TGTGCCAGCAGCTTAAGTGGGGGCGAAGGTGGCACTGAAGCTTTCTTT.

The chain links TRBV11-2 to TRBJ1-2; 12 bases are a match to TRBD1. The CDR3 runs to 16 residues. Per germline, CDR1 SGHAT and CDR2 FQNNGV. V shed 5 bases, J shed 6 bases, and the junction held 10 bases outside the gene matches. This CDR3 is CASSPGTGGANDGYTF. DNA of the CDR3: TGTGCCAGCAGCCCCGGGACAGGGGGCGCGAATGATGGCTACACCTTC.

The rearrangement uses TRBV6-1 and TRBJ2-1; a weak D match, TRBD1 (5 bases). V was shortened by 4 bases and J by 4 bases, with 14 bases between the two germline ends. Germline V gene data show CDR1 as MNHNS and CDR2 as SASEGT. CDR3 length: 15 amino acids. The CDR3 is CASSVSGARYNEQFF. DNA for the CDR3: TGTGCCAGCAGTGTGTCTGGGGCCAGGTACAATGAGCAGTTCTTC.

The chain links TRBV4-1 to TRBJ2-5; 9 bases line up with TRBD2. Germline loops: CDR1 MGHRA, CDR2 YSYEKL. The CDR3 covers 16 residues. Losses at the gene ends were 4 bases for V and 4 bases for J; bases not matched to a gene: 10. CDR3 protein: CASSLRVSGSSETQYF. The CDR3 DNA follows: TGCGCCAGCAGCCTGAGGGTTAGCGGGAGTTCAGAGACCCAGTACTTC.

The rearrangement joins TRBV7-9 to TRBJ2-1, with 9 bases fitting TRBD1. There are 15 residues in the CDR3. CDR1 SEHNR and CDR2 FQNEAQ come from the germline V gene (reference sequence). V lost 5 bases and J lost 7; bases outside the gene matches: 9. The CDR3 protein is CASSNRDRVRNEQFF. In DNA, the CDR3 is TGTGCCAGCAGCAACCGGGACAGGGTCCGAAATGAGCAGTTCTTC.

Here the CDR3 reads CAISDGASGSRDEQFF. The CDR3 coding sequence is TGTGCCATCAGTGACGGGGCTAGCGGGAGTCGGGATGAGCAGTTCTTC. The gene calls are TRBV10-3 and TRBJ2-1; TRBD2 agrees at 10 bases. The V gene end was trimmed by 3 bases and the J gene end by 8 bases; junction bases not matched to a gene: 10. Germline CDR1 ENHRY, CDR2 SYGVKD. This CDR3 spans 16 amino acids.

This clone has only a few counts. The chain joins TRBV2 to TRBJ1-5; TRBD1 might be the D (6 bases). The germline V gene has CDR1 SNHLY and CDR2 FYNNEI. The CDR3 consists of 16 residues. V lost 4 bases to trimming and J lost 5 bases, with 18 bases between them. As DNA, the CDR3 is TGTGCCAGCAGTGCCGGGACACCGAAGATTTATCAGCCCCAGCATTTT. Translated, it gives CASSAGTPKIYQPQHF.

The chain employs TRBV7-2 and TRBJ1-1, with 10 bases fitting TRBD1. Germline assignment: CDR1 SGHTA and CDR2 FQGNSA. The J segment lost 0 bases and the V segment lost 5 bases, leaving 12 bases of the junction unmatched. This CDR3 has 18 amino acids. The CDR3: CASSISGTGASLNTEAFF. CDR3 DNA: TGTGCCAGCAGCATCTCCGGGACAGGGGCGTCCTTGAACACTGAAGCTTTCTTT.

Points on this clone: Other nucleotide sequences from this sample produce the same CDR3. The chain joins TRBV7-2 to TRBJ1-1; D gene ambiguous. Germline V gene data show CDR1 as SGHTA and CDR2 as FQGNSA. Between the trimmed V and J ends, which lost 5 bases and 2 bases, there was a span of 9 bases. The CDR3 consists of 13 residues. CDR3 in amino acids: CASSPYLNTEAFF. The CDR3 DNA follows: TGTGCCAGCAGCCCCTACCTAAACACTGAAGCTTTCTTT. Looking up the rest from reference TRBV7-2 and TRBJ1-1 gives the full variable domain: GAGVSQSPSNKVTEKGKDVELRCDPISGHTALYWYRQSLGQGLEFLIYFQGNSAPDKSGLPSDRFSAERTGGSVSTLTIQRTQQEDSAVYLCASSPYLNTEAFFGQGTRLTVV.